This TCR beta chain appears in the sequencing data of a study of beta chain features in type 1 diabetes. This clone has just a few counts. Its specificity is unknown. The CDR3 loop spans 13 amino acids. The V gene's germline CDR1 is MNHEY and CDR2 SMNVEV (reference sequence). V dropped 7 bases and J dropped 2 bases, with 10 bases sitting between them. cDNA synthesis used the whole RNA isolate, giving expressed TCRB sequences. TCRdb keeps only in-frame clones here, not all; method: immunoSEQ multiplex PCR. The table shows a few hundred thousand clones, with 9.6% occurring only once. Each population that was sorted was more than 95% pure. Findings and limits, study-wide: Moderately but significantly shorter TCRB CDR3s were found in Type 1 diabetes patients in all four CD4+ subsets. Any HLA-type effect on TCRB rearrangement remained unresolved here.

This sequence joins TRBV27 and TRBJ2-3, with unresolved D. Sequences were obtained from central memory CD4+ T cells from blood. This receptor was obtained from a man in his thirties or forties with type 1 diabetes. CDR3 in amino acids: CASTRKYTDTQYF. The CDR3 coding sequence is TGTGCCAGCACTAGGAAGTACACAGATACGCAGTATTTT.